This T cell receptor beta chain was obtained from a study of OX40 agonist ivuxolimab in advanced cancers. Overall study findings and caveats: There was clonal expansion of CD4+ and CD8+ blood T cells by week 6 at 0.1 to 3.0 mg/kg. CD8+ T cells showed, on average, more clonal expansion than CD4+ cells.

This clone was observed a few times. Its specificity is unknown. The CDR3 covers 15 residues. Trimming shortened V by 7 bases and J by 3 bases, and 18 bases separated the two germline ends. Germline CDR1 and CDR2: MNHEY and SMNVEV (reference sequence). Only in-frame clones appear in the TCRdb table, and some are missing; sequencing was by immunoSEQ multiplex PCR. The table lists more than 40,000 clones, 84% of them singletons. This TCR was sampled from an adult with an advanced solid tumor such as melanoma, head and neck, liver or kidney cancer. The material was CD4+ or CD8+ T cells sorted from blood, obtained in a trial of the OX40 agonist ivuxolimab. This chain links TRBV27 with TRBJ1-2; D possibly corresponds to TRBD1 (5 bases). The CDR3 here is CASTLRGGVDYGYTF. The CDR3 bases are TGTGCCAGCACCTTAAGGGGTGGGGTGGACTATGGCTACACCTTC.